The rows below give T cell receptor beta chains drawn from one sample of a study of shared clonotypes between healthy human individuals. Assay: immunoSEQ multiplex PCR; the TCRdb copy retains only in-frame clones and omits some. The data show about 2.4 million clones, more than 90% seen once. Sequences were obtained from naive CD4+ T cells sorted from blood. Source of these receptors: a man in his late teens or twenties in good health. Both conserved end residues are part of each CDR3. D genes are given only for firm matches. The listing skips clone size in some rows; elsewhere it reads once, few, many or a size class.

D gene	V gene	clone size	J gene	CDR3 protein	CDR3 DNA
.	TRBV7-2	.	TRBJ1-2	CASSPQIQGNYGYTF	TGTGCCAGCAGCCCGCAGATCCAGGGAAACTATGGCTACACCTTC
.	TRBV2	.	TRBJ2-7	CASGQGGHEQYF	TGTGCCAGCGGGCAGGGAGGTCACGAGCAGTACTTC
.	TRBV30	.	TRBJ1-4	CAWTGGRSHDEKLFF	TGTGCCTGGACCGGGGGCAGGAGCCATGACGAAAAACTGTTTTTT
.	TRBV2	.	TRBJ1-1	CASSVQTYTEAFF	TGTGCCAGCAGTGTACAGACATACACTGAAGCTTTCTTT
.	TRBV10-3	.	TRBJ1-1	CAISETGLNTEAFF	TGTGCCATCAGTGAAACAGGGCTGAACACTGAAGCTTTCTTT
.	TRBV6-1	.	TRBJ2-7	CASCSWTALYEQYF	TGTGCCAGCTGCTCGTGGACTGCCCTCTACGAGCAGTACTTC
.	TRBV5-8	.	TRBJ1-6	CASSLLNSPLHF	TGTGCCAGCAGCTTGCTAAATTCACCCCTCCACTTT
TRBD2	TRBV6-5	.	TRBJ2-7	CASSYAGEVKYEQYF	TGTGCCAGCAGTTACGCGGGAGAGGTGAAGTACGAGCAGTACTTC
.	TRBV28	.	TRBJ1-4	CASSSTGSTNEKLFF	TGTGCCAGCAGTTCTACAGGGTCGACTAATGAAAAACTGTTTTTT
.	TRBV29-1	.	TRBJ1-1	CSGVFLNTEAFF	TGCAGCGGCGTATTTTTGAACACTGAAGCTTTCTTT
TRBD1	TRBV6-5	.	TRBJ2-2	CASSYALTGGPGELFF	TGTGCCAGCAGTTACGCGCTAACAGGGGGGCCCGGGGAGCTGTTTTTT
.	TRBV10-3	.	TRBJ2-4	CAISLTQKTKNIQYF	TGTGCCATCAGCCTCACGCAGAAAACCAAAAACATTCAGTACTTC
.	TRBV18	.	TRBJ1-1	CASSPPELGGRMNTEAFF	TGTGCCAGCTCACCACCGGAGTTAGGGGGGCGGATGAACACTGAAGCTTTCTTT
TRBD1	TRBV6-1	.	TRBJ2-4	CASNRQGTGDIQYF	TGTGCCAGCAATAGACAGGGGACGGGAGACATTCAGTACTTC
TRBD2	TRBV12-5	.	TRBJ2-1	CASLKLAGVYNEQFF	TGTGCTAGTCTCAAACTAGCGGGAGTCTACAATGAGCAGTTCTTC
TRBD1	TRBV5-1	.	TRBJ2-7	CASGQETSYEQYF	TGCGCCAGCGGACAGGAAACCTCCTACGAGCAGTACTTC
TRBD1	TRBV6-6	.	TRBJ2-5	CASGTALETQYF	TGTGCCAGCGGGACAGCCCTAGAGACCCAGTACTTC
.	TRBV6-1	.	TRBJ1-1	CASNFHSGINTEAFF	TGTGCCAGCAATTTTCACTCGGGGATTAACACTGAAGCTTTCTTT
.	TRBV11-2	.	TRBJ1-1	CASSRSYGAQEAFF	TGTGCCAGCAGCCGATCTTACGGGGCCCAGGAAGCTTTCTTT
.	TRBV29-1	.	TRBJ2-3	CSVTSLGGAGTDTQYF	TGCAGCGTGACCAGCCTGGGTGGGGCCGGCACAGATACGCAGTATTTT
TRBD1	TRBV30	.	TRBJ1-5	CAWSPQGTGLNQPQHF	TGTGCCTGGAGTCCACAGGGGACCGGGCTAAATCAGCCCCAGCATTTT
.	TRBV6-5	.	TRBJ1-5	CASSLSGHSNQPQHF	TGTGCCAGCAGTCTCTCAGGGCATAGCAATCAGCCCCAGCATTTT
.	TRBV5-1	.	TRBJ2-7	CASSSGPTYEQYF	TGCGCCAGCAGTTCGGGGCCTACCTACGAGCAGTACTTC
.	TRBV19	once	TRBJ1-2	CASSIQGQGYTF	TGTGCCAGTAGTATCCAGGGGCAGGGCTACACCTTC
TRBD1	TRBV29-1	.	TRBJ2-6	CSVEGTGAGANVLTF	TGCAGCGTTGAAGGCACAGGGGCTGGGGCCAACGTCCTGACTTTC
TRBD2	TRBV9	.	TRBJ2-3	CASSVAGGGATDTQYF	TGTGCCAGCAGCGTAGCTGGCGGGGGGGCGACAGATACGCAGTATTTT
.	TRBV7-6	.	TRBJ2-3	CASSNRDTTDTQYF	TGTGCCAGCAGCAACCGGGACACCACAGATACGCAGTATTTT
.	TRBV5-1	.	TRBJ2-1	CASRLGTNGQTGDEQFF	TGCGCCAGCAGGTTGGGCACCAACGGGCAGACGGGGGATGAGCAGTTCTTC
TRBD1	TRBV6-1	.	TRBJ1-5	CASSAGQGQPQHF	TGTGCCAGCAGTGCGGGACAGGGCCAGCCCCAGCATTTT
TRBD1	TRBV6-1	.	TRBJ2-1	CASSVDRGSYNEQFF	TGTGCCAGCAGTGTGGACAGGGGCTCCTACAATGAGCAGTTCTTC
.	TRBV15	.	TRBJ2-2	CATSSRLWNTGELFF	TGTGCCACCAGCAGTAGGTTGTGGAACACCGGGGAGCTGTTTTTT
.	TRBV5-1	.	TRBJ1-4	CASREAGTTNEKLFF	TGCGCCAGCAGGGAGGCTGGGACGACTAATGAAAAACTGTTTTTT
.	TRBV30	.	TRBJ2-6	CAWSRGHGANVLTF	TGTGCCTGGAGTAGAGGACATGGGGCCAACGTCCTGACTTTC
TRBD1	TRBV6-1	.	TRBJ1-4	CASSAHRGPNEKLFF	TGTGCCAGCAGTGCGCACAGGGGACCTAATGAAAAACTGTTTTTT
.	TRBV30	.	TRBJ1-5	CAWSRGAGGNQPQHF	TGTGCCTGGAGTCGTGGGGCAGGGGGCAATCAGCCCCAGCATTTT
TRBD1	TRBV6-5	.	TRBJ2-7	CASSLGTANSYEQYF	TGTGCCAGCAGTCTAGGGACAGCGAACTCCTACGAGCAGTACTTC
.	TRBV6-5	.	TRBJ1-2	CASSYGGSLKGYTF	TGTGCCAGCAGTTACGGAGGGAGCCTTAAGGGCTACACCTTC
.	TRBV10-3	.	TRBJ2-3	CAIVGALTDTQYF	TGTGCCATCGTCGGAGCCCTCACAGATACGCAGTATTTT
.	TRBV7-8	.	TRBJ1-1	CASSYSGPNTEAFF	TGTGCCAGCAGCTACAGCGGGCCGAACACTGAAGCTTTCTTT
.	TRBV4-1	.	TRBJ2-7	CASSQALGGPSGLEQYF	TGCGCCAGCAGCCAAGCTTTGGGGGGGCCCTCCGGGTTGGAGCAGTACTTC
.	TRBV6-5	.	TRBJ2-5	CASSSWETQYF	TGTGCCAGCAGCTCTTGGGAGACCCAGTACTTC
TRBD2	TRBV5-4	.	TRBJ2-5	CASSSGLAGFETQYF	TGTGCCAGCAGCTCGGGACTAGCGGGATTTGAGACCCAGTACTTC
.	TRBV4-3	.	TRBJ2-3	CASSQGDGREADTQYF	TGCGCCAGCAGCCAAGGGGACGGAAGGGAGGCAGATACGCAGTATTTT
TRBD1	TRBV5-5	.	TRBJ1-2	CASSEYPGQGMSGYTF	TGTGCCAGCAGCGAATATCCGGGACAGGGGATGTCGGGCTACACCTTC
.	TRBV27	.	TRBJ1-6	CASSFRGLNSPLHF	TGTGCCAGCAGTTTCCGCGGACTGAATTCACCCCTCCACTTT
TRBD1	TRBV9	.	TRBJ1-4	CASSPGQGAGNEKLFF	TGTGCCAGCAGCCCCGGACAGGGGGCAGGTAATGAAAAACTGTTTTTT
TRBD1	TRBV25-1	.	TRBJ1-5	CASSPGTGYSNQPQHF	TGTGCCAGTAGCCCCGGGACAGGGTATAGCAATCAGCCCCAGCATTTT
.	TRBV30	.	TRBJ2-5	CASQWGRETQYF	TGTGCTTCCCAGTGGGGCCGGGAGACCCAGTACTTC
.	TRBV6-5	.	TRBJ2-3	CASSYTGTQSTDTQYF	TGTGCCAGCAGTTATACCGGGACCCAGAGCACAGATACGCAGTATTTT
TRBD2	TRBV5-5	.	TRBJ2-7	CASTRLAGGWEQYF	TGTGCCAGCACCCGACTAGCGGGAGGGTGGGAGCAGTACTTC
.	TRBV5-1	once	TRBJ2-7	CASSLSRYEQYF	TGCGCCAGCAGCTTGTCCCGCTACGAGCAGTACTTC
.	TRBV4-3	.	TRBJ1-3	CASSQGTNGNTIYF	TGCGCCAGCAGCCAAGGGACAAATGGGAACACCATATATTTT
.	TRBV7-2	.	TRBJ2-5	CASSFERKETQYF	TGTGCCAGCAGCTTCGAACGGAAAGAGACCCAGTACTTC
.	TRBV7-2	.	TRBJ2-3	CASSKGGREADTQYF	TGTGCCAGCAGCAAAGGGGGCAGGGAGGCCGATACGCAGTATTTT
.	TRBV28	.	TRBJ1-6	CASSRSIQESPLHF	TGTGCCAGCAGCCGGTCGATACAAGAATCACCCCTCCACTTT
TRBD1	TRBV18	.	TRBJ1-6	CASSPQGQSNSPLHF	TGTGCCAGCTCACCCCAGGGACAGAGCAATTCACCCCTCCACTTT
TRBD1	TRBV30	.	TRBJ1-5	CAWSPAEGTGGHQPQHF	TGTGCCTGGAGCCCCGCGGAGGGGACAGGGGGCCATCAGCCCCAGCATTTT
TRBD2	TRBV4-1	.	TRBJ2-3	CASSQASLGGSTDTQYF	TGCGCCAGCAGCCAAGCTTCTCTGGGGGGGAGCACAGATACGCAGTATTTT
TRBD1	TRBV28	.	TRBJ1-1	CASRRQGWDTEAFF	TGTGCCAGCAGGAGACAGGGCTGGGACACTGAAGCTTTCTTT
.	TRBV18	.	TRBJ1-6	CASSASFDNSPLHF	TGTGCCAGCTCCGCCAGTTTTGATAATTCACCCCTCCACTTT